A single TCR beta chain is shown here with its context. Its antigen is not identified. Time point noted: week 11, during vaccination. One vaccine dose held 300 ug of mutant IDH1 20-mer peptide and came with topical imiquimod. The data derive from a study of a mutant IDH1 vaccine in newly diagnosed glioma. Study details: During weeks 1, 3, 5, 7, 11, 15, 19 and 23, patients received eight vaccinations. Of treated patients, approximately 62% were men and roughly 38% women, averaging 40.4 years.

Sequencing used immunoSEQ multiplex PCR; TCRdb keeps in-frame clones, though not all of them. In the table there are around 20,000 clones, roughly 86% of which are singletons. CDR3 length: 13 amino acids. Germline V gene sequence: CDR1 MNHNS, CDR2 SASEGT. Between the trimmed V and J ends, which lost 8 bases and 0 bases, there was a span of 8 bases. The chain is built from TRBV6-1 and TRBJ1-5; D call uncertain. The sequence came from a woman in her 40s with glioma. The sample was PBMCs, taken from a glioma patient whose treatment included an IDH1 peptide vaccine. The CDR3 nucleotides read TGTGCCAGCCGTAAGGGTAGCAATCAGCCCCAGCATTTT. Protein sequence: CASRKGSNQPQHF.